This T cell receptor (beta chain) was sequenced during a study of cytomegalovirus exposure and HLA in healthy donors (dated by TCRdb to about 2017). For the study in its entirety: According to an earlier analysis of 550 to 750 of the donors, 150 million to 200 million T cells yielded roughly 110 million unique TCR beta sequences and less than 300 Gb of sequence data. Approximately 300 gigabases of sequencing data and around 80 million unique TCR sequences made up an early release that covered approximately 650 HLA-typed donors. Among the approximately 400 genotyped donors, about 85% belonged to the genetic ancestry cluster associated with self-reported Caucasian donors. The aim of the study was to test whether cataloging public T cell receptors could identify signatures of past pathogen exposure. The T cell repertoires of under 750 subjects were profiled by immunosequencing and related to cytomegalovirus serostatus. In addition to the first cohort of approximately 650 subjects, a separate validation cohort of 130 or so different subjects was used. High-throughput TCR immunosequencing, statistical association of individual TCRs with disease status, and machine learning were combined to predict cytomegalovirus infection status. A later analysis re-examined previously published TCR beta repertoires from 610 or so donors and added high-resolution HLA genotyping to investigate patterns of TCR occurrence. In the later analysis, no new phenotypic data were used to find candidate immune exposures; instead, reliance was placed on TCR beta sequences and their occurrence across donors. An earlier analysis of around 540 of the donors applied high-throughput TCR beta sequencing to assess whether each TCR beta V gene segment acted as functional or pseudogenic. Donor age, sex, ethnicity and CMV serostatus were collected together with the repertoire data. A later genetic analysis took genome-wide SNP genotypes for about three fifths of the 666 donors and used that subset as a discovery cohort. Every repertoire in the discovery cohort had been generated on one and the same sequencing platform. HLA typing covered class I and class II loci at four-digit resolution. Typing coverage differed by locus: A, B, C, DRB1 and DQB1 were typed in about 629-640 donors, DQA1 in 522, DPA1 in approximately 600, and DPB1 in roughly 450. Five DR-DQ haplotypes were handled as single units for association and clustering, since linkage in the cohort was strong. Across approximately 420 genotyped donors of the cohort, an average of about 240,000 unique TCR beta nucleotide sequences per donor were sequenced, and 15% to 20% of those sequences were non-productive.

V trim: 6 bases; J trim: 6 bases; unmatched bases: 6. CDR1 KGHSH and CDR2 LQKENI are derived from the germline V gene. Taken from cysteine to phenylalanine, the CDR3 has 13 residues. Only CDR3 DNA remains: 39 bases, in frame from the first base. Receptor amplification or capture employed the immunoSEQ multiplex PCR assay. The multiplex PCR relied on a mix of 60 forward primers for TCR Vbeta segments and 13 reverse primers for TCR Jbeta segments. The CDR3 region of rearranged TCR beta genes was amplified from genomic DNA by a multiplex PCR assay. The Illumina HiSeq System was used to sequence the amplified TCR beta libraries as 87-base-pair reads. Per the authors' processing: A later analysis tallied around 82 million unique TCR beta chains across the 666 repertoires, and around 9.9 million of those chains were shared by two or more donors. A nearest-neighbor algorithm error-corrected the raw reads and collapsed the reads into unique sequences, merging closely related sequences to remove PCR and sequencing errors. CDR3 sequences were aligned to IMGT reference sequences to assign V, D and J gene segments. For a sequence to be retained, at least a six-nucleotide match to both a V gene segment and a J gene segment was required. A rearrangement was called productive if the CDR3 had no stop codons and remained in frame with V and J, and every other rearrangement was called non-productive. CDR3 was defined according to IMGT convention as the region running from the second conserved V-encoded cysteine to the conserved J-encoded phenylalanine. The earlier analysis of approximately 590 of the donors excluded any sequence lacking an unambiguous match to a single V gene segment. An earlier analysis of a few hundred of the donors classified V segments as functional when productive rearrangements were above 56.7% and as segregating when the standard deviation between donors was above 5%. To diagnose cytomegalovirus status from the catalog of TCR beta chain sequences, a statistical classification framework was built. V and J gene assignment, in a later analysis, came from comparing TCR nucleotide sequences with IMGT/GENE-DB human TR gene sequences. In a later analysis, CDR3 sequences and most-parsimonious VDJ recombination scenarios were assigned using the TCRdist pipeline. In a later analysis, every TCR beta chain was defined by the combination of its CDR3 amino acid sequence and its V-gene family, and reads without a unique V-gene family were dropped. In a later analysis, nearly 600 highly shared, low-generation-probability nucleotide sequences were removed to address suspected cross-contamination and a sequencing artifact. In a later analysis, a clonal expansion index was calculated for each public chain from normalized within-repertoire ranks of inferred template counts. Generation probabilities in a later analysis came from a VDJ recombination model fitted to out-of-frame rearrangements, and those results were checked against IGoR. In a later analysis, TCR-TCR, TCR-HLA and TCR-CMV co-occurrence was scored with hypergeometric tests, and a repertoire-size bias correction was applied to TCR pairs. A later analysis estimated false discovery rates by permuting HLA or CMV assignments 20 times. In a later analysis, co-occurring TCRs were grouped with DBSCAN, and TCRdist sequence similarity was added when clustering was performed within HLA-allele-positive subsets. Repertoires with fewer than 30,000 or more than 120,000 public chains were left out of co-occurrence clustering, as were four to six repertoires with anomalous nucleotide sharing. TCRdb's version of the immuneACCESS table is confined to in-frame rearrangements and falls short of the full clone set. An unresolved V gene accounts for under half of the shortfall where checked; the remainder is of unknown origin. V and J calls and clone size come straight from that table; D and trimming were deduced from the DNA. Across this sample there are approximately 130,000 clones, with roughly 80% seen only once. The ten top clones hold more than 3% of the sample.

What the authors observed across the whole study: In vitro tests confirmed that a few of the cytomegalovirus-associated TCR beta chains recognize cytomegalovirus antigens. A later analysis reported that several top co-occurrence clusters appeared linked to parvovirus B19, influenza, CMV and Epstein-Barr virus. According to a later genetic analysis, donors in an Asian-associated ancestry cluster had fewer N-insertions in productive TCRs than the roughly 670-donor mean. A later analysis found that HLA-associated TCR beta chains were more clonally expanded and had lower generation probabilities than equally common non-associated chains. Presence/absence analyses assumed roughly uniform sequencing depth across donors, an assumption that may not hold. While some public TCRs were present in many individuals, most TCR sequences turned up only very rarely across donors. A later analysis associated 15,000 to 20,000 TCR beta sequences with specific HLA alleles at a false discovery rate of 0.05. The classifier was reported to diagnose cytomegalovirus status with high specificity and sensitivity in both the original and validation cohorts. In an earlier analysis of approximately 590 of the donors, most TCR beta V segments were observed in productive rearrangements about 90% or about 30% of the time, broadly matching IMGT annotations. The sequencing pipeline was judged likely to have produced a cluster of highly shared sequence variants as a technical artifact. The authors suggested that the approach could potentially be extended to other disease states and immunological phenotypes. According to a later analysis, most CMV-associated TCR beta chains appeared to be HLA-restricted, and the HLA associations seemed to be driven largely by CMV exposure. Correlated functional status among segregating V segments might reflect linkage disequilibrium, but an unknown experimental factor could not be ruled out. Because counts were too low, about 15 rarely observed V segments, including chromosome 9 orphons, were left out of the earlier analysis of a few hundred of the donors. An association between a missense DCLRE1C variant and V-gene and J-gene trimming of TCR beta chains was found in a later genetic analysis and replicated in an independent cohort. In a later analysis, TCR association rates were found to vary across HLA loci, with the most associated TCRs seen for DRB1 alleles and the fewest for HLA-C alleles. HLA typing was unavailable for some donors at each locus, so association tests used only the typed subset. In the study, 164 TCR beta chains were listed as associated with cytomegalovirus. A further reported finding was that TCR beta sequences accurately predicted the HLA-A and HLA-B alleles for most subjects in the first cohort. Immune exposure information for the cohort was limited to CMV serostatus. This cohort had only TCR beta chains sequenced, and the lack of alpha or paired-chain data limited which features could be detected. Strong co-occurrence of HLA alleles, especially DR and DQ, made assigning TCR associations to individual alleles difficult. Because the 87-base-pair reads could not distinguish some IMGT-functional V segments, including TRBV6-2 and TRBV6-3, those segments were excluded.

The cohort consisted of 666 healthy bone marrow donors. At the time of sampling, all cohort members were nominally healthy, though unrecorded immune exposures were likely present. The donor was CMV seronegative and was included in the group of a few hundred seronegative cohort members. A peripheral blood sample was provided by each donor, and peripheral blood mononuclear cells were used for TCR beta sequencing. The Qiagen DNeasy Blood Extraction Kit was used to extract genomic DNA from the blood cell samples. Note on this clone: What this receptor recognizes is not known. Base qualities are not recorded, but no much larger clone differs from it by a single base.

This receptor was taken from a young man in good health and CMV-seronegative. The chain is assembled from TRBV18 and TRBJ1-1, with TRBD1 matching 8 junction bases. Sequenced: PBMCs. The sequenced DNA is TGTGCCAGCTCTCTGCAGGGGGCGTCTGAAGCTTTCTTT. This codes for CASSLQGASEAFF.